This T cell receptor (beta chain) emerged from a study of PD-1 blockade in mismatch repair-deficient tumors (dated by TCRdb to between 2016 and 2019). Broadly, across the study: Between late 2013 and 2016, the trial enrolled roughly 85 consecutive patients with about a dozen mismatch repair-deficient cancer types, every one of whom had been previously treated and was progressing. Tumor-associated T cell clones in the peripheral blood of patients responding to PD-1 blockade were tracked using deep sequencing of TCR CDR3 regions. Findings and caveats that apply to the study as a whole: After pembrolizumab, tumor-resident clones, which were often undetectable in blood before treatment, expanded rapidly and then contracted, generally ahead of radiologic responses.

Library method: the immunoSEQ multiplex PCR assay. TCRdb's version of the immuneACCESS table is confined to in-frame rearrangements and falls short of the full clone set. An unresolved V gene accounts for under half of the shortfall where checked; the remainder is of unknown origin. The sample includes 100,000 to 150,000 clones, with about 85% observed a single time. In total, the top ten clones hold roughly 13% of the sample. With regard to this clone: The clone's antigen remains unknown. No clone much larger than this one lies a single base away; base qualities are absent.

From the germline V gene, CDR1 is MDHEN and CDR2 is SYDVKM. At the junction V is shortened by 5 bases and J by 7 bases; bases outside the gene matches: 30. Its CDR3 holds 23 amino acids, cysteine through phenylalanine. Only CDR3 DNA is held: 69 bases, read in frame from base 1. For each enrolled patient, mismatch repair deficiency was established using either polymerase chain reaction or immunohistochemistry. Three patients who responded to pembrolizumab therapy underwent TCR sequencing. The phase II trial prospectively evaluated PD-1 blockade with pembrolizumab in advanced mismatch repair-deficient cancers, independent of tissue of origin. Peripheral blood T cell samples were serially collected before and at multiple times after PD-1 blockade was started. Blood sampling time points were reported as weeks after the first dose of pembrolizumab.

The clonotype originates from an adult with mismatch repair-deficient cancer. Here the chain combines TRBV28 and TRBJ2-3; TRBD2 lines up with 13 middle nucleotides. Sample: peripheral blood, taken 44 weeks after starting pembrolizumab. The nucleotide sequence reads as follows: TGTGCCAGCAGTACCGGATTCGGACTAGCGGGAGTGGGGGCGGGAGTTCCGAGGCATACGCAGTATTTT. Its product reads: CASSTGFGLAGVGAGVPRHTQYF.